The following is a T cell receptor beta chain sequence with its context. Its specific antigen is unknown. Within one base of it there is no much larger clone, and no base qualities were kept. These data are taken from a study of blood T cell repertoires in COVID-19 (dated by TCRdb to about 2020). The study in broad terms: The collaborator samples originated in the United States, Italy and Spain and spanned the acute and convalescent phases of COVID-19. The prospective study material was composed of cDNA or gDNA derived from T cells, B-cell-depleted T cells, or PBMCs. The dataset comprised deeply sampled blood TCRbeta repertoires from subjects exposed to, actively infected with, or recovered from COVID-19. The repertoires were released in a freely available public database intended as a resource for research on the immune response to SARS-CoV-2. The samples were drawn from the first 160 participants of the ongoing ImmuneRACE study and from 950 to 1,500 subjects provided by 6 global collaborators. A de-identified subject ID, COVID-19 status, age in years and sex were almost always included in the sample metadata. Where available, HLA class I and class II types were taken from metadata supplied by the sample provider and were not determined by assay-based typing.

Each collaborating institution followed its own protocols to collect whole blood in K2EDTA tubes. For TCRbeta analysis, collaborator samples were shipped as frozen whole blood, as isolated PBMCs, or as DNA extracted from either sample type. The immunoSEQ Assay, a bias-controlled multiplex PCR, was used to amplify TCRbeta CDR3 regions from genomic DNA. Per the authors' processing: The number of nucleated cells in each sample was estimated from the amplification of reference gene primers within the assay. To quantify the absolute abundance of each unique TCRbeta CDR3 rearrangement, sequence reads were collapsed and filtered. For each sample, productive Simpson clonality was calculated as the square root of Simpson's diversity index across productive rearrangements. Not all clones reach the TCRdb copy of this immuneACCESS table, which keeps in-frame sequences only. Checked studies attribute under half of the gap to unresolved V genes and leave the rest unexplained. V and J calls and clone size are those listed in that table; D and trimming were worked out from the DNA. The sample table holds 150,000 to 200,000 clones, of which around 90% were seen once. The ten largest clonotypes hold less than 3% of the sample.

Relative to germline, V is 3 bases shorter and J is 5 bases shorter, with 11 bases between their ends. From a lookup of the germline V gene, CDR1 and CDR2 are SGHTA and FQGNSA. The cysteine opens and the phenylalanine closes a CDR3 of 14 amino acids. Only the CDR3 DNA is retained, 42 bases long and in frame from the first base. What the study reported, not specific to this receptor: How much clinical and demographic metadata was included differed by source and by participant, and the metadata was provided uncurated.

The sample comprised peripheral blood. The chain joins TRBV7-2 to TRBJ1-5; the D gene cannot be named for sure. The origin of this receptor is a man in his forties with active or convalescent COVID-19. In nucleotides, the sequence is TGTGCCAGCAGCTTGAACGGGGTCGATCAGCCCCAGCATTTT. This codes for CASSLNGVDQPQHF.